This T cell receptor (beta chain) was recovered during a study of blood T cells in healthy people across ages. Overall study results and limits: Relative to aged donors, long-lived donors carried more naive CD4+ cells and displayed higher diversity. A roughly linear age-dependent decrease characterized TCR beta diversity per million T cells.

Germline CDR1 is DFQATT and CDR2 is SNEGSKA (reference sequence). V was pared by 2 bases and J by 10 bases, with 10 bases of the junction left unmatched. The CDR3 sequence is 13 residues long. Each sample yielded at least 5.5 micrograms of PBMC total RNA. Of note for this clonotype: No antigen is known for it.

Through a sample-barcoded 5' primer and a J-beta primer mix, a second PCR was run for roughly 6 to 12 cycles. Every individual sample yielded 2.5 million or more paired-end reads (each containing CDR3). TCRdb analysed the 5' RACE reads with MiXCR anew, one entry per CDR3 protein. The table includes some 1.7 million distinct CDR3 sequences, about 28% detected once. Input material: blood. The rearrangement uses TRBV20-1 and TRBJ1-2; 7 nucleotides match TRBD1. The TCR comes from a woman aged 30 to 39 in good health. CDR3 region: CSARFGTDTFYTF. CDR3 DNA sequence: TGCAGTGCTAGATTCGGGACAGATACCTTCTACACCTTC.